These T cell receptor beta chains were read from a single sample in a study of cytomegalovirus exposure and HLA in healthy donors. Method: immunoSEQ multiplex PCR; TCRdb's copy keeps in-frame clones and lacks some. The table has 150,000 to 200,000 clones, over 60% seen once; the top ten hold about 1.6%. Sequencing input: PBMCs. These receptors all stem from a girl aged 10-17 years in good health and CMV-seronegative. The CDR3 runs from the conserved cysteine through the conserved F or W. The order of the fields is D gene, clone size, J gene, V gene, CDR3 protein, CDR3 DNA. A D gene is named only where the DNA matches it firmly. A row's size may be missing; if present it is once, few, many or a size class.

>TRBD1|once|TRBJ1-1|TRBV6-6
CASSYSGGDTEAFF
TGTGCCAGCAGTTACTCAGGGGGCGACACTGAAGCTTTCTTT
>NA|NA|TRBJ1-5|TRBV4-2
CASSQLDSLEPQHF
TGTGCCAGCAGCCAATTGGACAGCCTGGAGCCCCAGCATTTT
>TRBD1|NA|TRBJ2-2|TRBV29-1
CSVLGQGAWITGELFF
TGCAGCGTCTTGGGACAGGGGGCCTGGATCACCGGGGAGCTGTTTTTT
>NA|once|TRBJ2-7|TRBV6-1
CASTGGGPSEQYF
TGTGCCAGCACTGGGGGGGGGCCATCCGAGCAGTACTTC
>TRBD1|NA|TRBJ1-5|TRBV6-6
CASSYGTGGGQPQHF
TGTGCCAGCAGTTACGGGACAGGGGGCGGACAGCCCCAGCATTTT
>NA|NA|TRBJ1-5|TRBV19
CASSLRQADQPQHF
TGTGCCAGTAGTCTCCGACAGGCCGATCAGCCCCAGCATTTT
>NA|NA|TRBJ2-7|TRBV5-1
CASSFLPPGAKGDEQYF
TGCGCCAGCAGCTTCCTTCCACCAGGGGCAAAGGGGGACGAGCAGTACTTC
>TRBD1|NA|TRBJ2-3|TRBV5-4
CASSLRTGGDTQYF
TGTGCCAGCAGCCTAAGGACAGGGGGAGATACGCAGTATTTT
>NA|NA|TRBJ2-1|TRBV10-3
CAIRGNGNYNEQFF
TGTGCCATCAGGGGAAACGGGAATTACAATGAGCAGTTCTTC
>NA|NA|TRBJ2-5|TRBV5-1
CASSLVTETQYF
TGCGCCAGCAGCTTGGTGACTGAGACCCAGTACTTC
>NA|NA|TRBJ1-6|TRBV5-6
CASSPTDNLNSPLHF
TGTGCCAGCAGTCCAACGGACAACCTAAATTCACCCCTCCACTTT
>NA|NA|TRBJ1-1|TRBV6-6
CASSQIGTLNTEAFF
TGTGCCAGCAGTCAAATCGGGACATTGAACACTGAAGCTTTCTTT
>NA|NA|TRBJ1-2|TRBV9
CASSVALGASGYTF
TGTGCCAGCAGCGTAGCTCTTGGGGCGAGTGGCTACACCTTC
>NA|NA|TRBJ1-3|TRBV12-5
CASGLVTYSGFLDSGNTIYF
TGTGCTAGTGGTTTGGTTACTTATTCAGGGTTTCTGGATTCAGGAAACACCATATATTTT
>NA|NA|TRBJ2-6|TRBV29-1
CSVRGGANVLTF
TGCAGCGTTCGAGGTGGGGCCAACGTCCTGACTTTC
>NA|NA|TRBJ1-2|TRBV5-4
CASSLDSYGYTF
TGTGCCAGCAGCTTGGACAGCTATGGCTACACCTTC
>NA|NA|TRBJ1-2|TRBV30
CAWSVRPPRTTYGYTF
TGTGCCTGGAGTGTACGCCCCCCCAGGACAACTTATGGCTACACCTTC
>NA|once|TRBJ1-2|TRBV2
CASSVGASYTF
TGTGCCAGCAGTGTAGGGGCAAGCTACACCTTC
>NA|few|TRBJ1-1|TRBV7-9
CASSFTGKNTEAFF
TGTGCCAGCAGCTTTACGGGGAAGAACACTGAAGCTTTCTTT
>TRBD1|NA|TRBJ1-4|TRBV28
CASTTGRGREKLFF
TGTGCCAGCACTACGGGCAGGGGGAGGGAAAAACTGTTTTTT
>TRBD1|NA|TRBJ1-4|TRBV9
CASSGTGGLSSNEKLFF
TGTGCCAGCAGCGGGACAGGGGGACTCTCGTCTAATGAAAAACTGTTTTTT
>NA|NA|TRBJ2-5|TRBV2
CASSETHSRGTQYF
TGTGCCAGCAGTGAAACACATAGCCGGGGGACCCAGTACTTC
>NA|NA|TRBJ1-1|TRBV18
CASSPQQGPNTEAFF
TGTGCCAGCTCACCCCAACAGGGCCCCAACACTGAAGCTTTCTTT
>NA|NA|TRBJ1-1|TRBV12-5
CASGLGQLSTEAFF
TGTGCTAGTGGTTTGGGACAATTAAGCACTGAAGCTTTCTTT
>NA|NA|TRBJ2-3|TRBV6-5
CASRQGWTDTQYF
TGTGCCAGCAGACAGGGATGGACAGATACGCAGTATTTT